The present T cell receptor (beta chain) was sequenced within a study of shared clonotypes between healthy human individuals. Findings and limits, study-wide: Naive subsets generally had larger estimated richness than memory subsets.

V gave up 8 bases and J gave up 4 bases; unmatched junction bases: 9. Per germline, CDR1 MNHEY and CDR2 SVGAGI. This CDR3 is built from 14 residues. The table came from immunoSEQ multiplex PCR; TCRdb's copy has only in-frame clones and leaves some out. The data hold 2 million to 2.5 million clones, with 90% to 96% observed a single time. Donors comprised only Caucasian adults living in Nashville, Tennessee. Of note for this clone: Its antigen is undetermined.

The chain has TRBV6-5 and TRBJ2-3; 7 nucleotides match TRBD1. This receptor was identified in a man between 18 and 29 years old in good health. Input material: naive CD4+ T cells sorted from blood. This sample's subset: CD45RA+ positively selected. The CDR3 sequence is CASQIYRGADTQYF. The CDR3 DNA reads as TGTGCCAGCCAAATTTACAGGGGAGCAGATACGCAGTATTTT.